Below, one T cell receptor (beta chain) is given with its context. Its antigen is not known. The data are from a study of CD8 T cells in ankylosing spondylitis. Study conclusions and caveats: Seemingly distinctive of ankylosing spondylitis blood was a TCR beta motif formed by eight highly homologous variants.

Germline values: CDR1 SGHRS, CDR2 YFSETQ. The CDR3 is 14 residues long. V lost 4 bases, J lost 0 bases, and 7 bases lay in between. TCRdb redid the calling of the 5' RACE reads with MiXCR, one entry per CDR3 protein. The sample has 250,000 to 350,000 distinct CDR3 sequences, approximately 8% seen once. Sequencing input: blood, either unsorted or a sorted T cell fraction (not recorded which). The chain links TRBV5-1 to TRBJ2-2; D is uncertain. The origin of this receptor is a male donor with ankylosing spondylitis. The CDR3, as DNA: TGCGCCAGCAGCGGGCAAGCGAACACCGGGGAGCTGTTTTTT. Residues: CASSGQANTGELFF.